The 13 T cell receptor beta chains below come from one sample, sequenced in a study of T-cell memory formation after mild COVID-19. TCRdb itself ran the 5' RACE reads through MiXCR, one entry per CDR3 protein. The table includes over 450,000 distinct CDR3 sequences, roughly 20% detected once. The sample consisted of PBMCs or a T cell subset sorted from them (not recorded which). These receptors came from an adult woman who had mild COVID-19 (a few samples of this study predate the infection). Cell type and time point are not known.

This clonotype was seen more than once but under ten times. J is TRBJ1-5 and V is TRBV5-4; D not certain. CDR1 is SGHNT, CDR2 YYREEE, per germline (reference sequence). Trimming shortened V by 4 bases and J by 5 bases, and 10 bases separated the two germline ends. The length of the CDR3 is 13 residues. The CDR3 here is CASSLGEDQPQHF. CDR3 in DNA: TGTGCCAGCAGCCTTGGGGAAGATCAGCCCCAGCATTTT.

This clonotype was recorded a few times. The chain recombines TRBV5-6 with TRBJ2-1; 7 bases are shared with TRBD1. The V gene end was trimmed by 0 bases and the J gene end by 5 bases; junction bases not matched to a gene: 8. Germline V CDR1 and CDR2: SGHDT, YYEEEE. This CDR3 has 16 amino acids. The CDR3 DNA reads TGTGCCAGCAGCTTGGAAAGAGGGGGCGACCACAATGAGCAGTTCTTC. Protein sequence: CASSLERGGDHNEQFF. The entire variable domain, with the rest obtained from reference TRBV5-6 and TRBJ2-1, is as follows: DAGVTQSPTHLIKTRGQQVTLRCSPKSGHDTVSWYQQALGQGPQFIFQYYEEEERQRGNFPDRFSGHQFPNYSSELNVNALLLGDSALYLCASSLERGGDHNEQFFGPGTRLTVL.

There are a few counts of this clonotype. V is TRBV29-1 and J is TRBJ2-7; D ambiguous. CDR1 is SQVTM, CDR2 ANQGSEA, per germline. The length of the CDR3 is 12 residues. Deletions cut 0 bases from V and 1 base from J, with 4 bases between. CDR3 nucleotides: TGCAGCGTTGAAGACAGGTCCTACGAGCAGTACTTC. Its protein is CSVEDRSYEQYF.

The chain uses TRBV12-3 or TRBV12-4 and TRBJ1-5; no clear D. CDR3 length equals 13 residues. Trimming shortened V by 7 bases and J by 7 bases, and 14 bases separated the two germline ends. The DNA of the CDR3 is TGTGCCAGCACCCTGGGAGGGCAACAGCCCCAGCATTTT. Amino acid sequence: CASTLGGQQPQHF.

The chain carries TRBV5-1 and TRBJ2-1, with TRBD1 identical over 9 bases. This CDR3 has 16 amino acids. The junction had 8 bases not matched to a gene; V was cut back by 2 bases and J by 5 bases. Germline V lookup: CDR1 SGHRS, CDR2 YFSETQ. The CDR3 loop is CASSFLGQGAHNEQFF. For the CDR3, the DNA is TGCGCCAGCAGCTTCCTGGGACAGGGCGCACACAATGAGCAGTTCTTC.

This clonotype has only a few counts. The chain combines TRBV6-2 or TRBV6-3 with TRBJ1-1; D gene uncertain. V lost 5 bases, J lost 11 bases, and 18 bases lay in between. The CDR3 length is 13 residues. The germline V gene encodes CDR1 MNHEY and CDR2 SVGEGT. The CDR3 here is CASSPTGMAFAFF. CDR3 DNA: TGTGCCAGCAGTCCTACGGGGATGGCTTTCGCTTTCTTT.

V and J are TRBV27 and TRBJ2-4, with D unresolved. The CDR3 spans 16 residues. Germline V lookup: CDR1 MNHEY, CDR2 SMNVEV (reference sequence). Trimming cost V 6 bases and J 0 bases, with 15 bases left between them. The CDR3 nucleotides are TGTGCCAGCAGATTTCCAGGTGACCTAGCCAAAAACATTCAGTACTTC. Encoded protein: CASRFPGDLAKNIQYF.

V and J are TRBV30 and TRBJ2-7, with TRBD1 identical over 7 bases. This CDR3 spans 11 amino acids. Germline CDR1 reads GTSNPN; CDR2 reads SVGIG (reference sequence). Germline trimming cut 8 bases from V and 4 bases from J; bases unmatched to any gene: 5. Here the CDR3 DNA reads TGTGCCCGCCAGACAGGGTACGAGCAGTACTTC. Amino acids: CARQTGYEQYF. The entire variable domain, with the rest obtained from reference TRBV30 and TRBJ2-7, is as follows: SQTIHQWPATLVQPVGSPLSLECTVEGTSNPNLYWYRQAAGRGLQLLFYSVGIGQISSEVPQNLSASRPQDRQFILSSKKLLLSDSGFYLCARQTGYEQYFGPGTRLTVT.

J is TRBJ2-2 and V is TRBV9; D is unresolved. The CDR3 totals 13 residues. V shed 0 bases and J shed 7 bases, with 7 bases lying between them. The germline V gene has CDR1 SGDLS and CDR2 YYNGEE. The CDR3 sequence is CASSVEVDGELFF. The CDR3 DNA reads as TGTGCCAGCAGCGTAGAGGTGGACGGGGAGCTGTTTTTT. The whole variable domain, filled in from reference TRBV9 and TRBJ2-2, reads DSGVTQTPKHLITATGQRVTLRCSPRSGDLSVYWYQQSLDQGLQFLIQYYNGEERAKGNILERFSAQQFPDLHSELNLSSLELGDSALYFCASSVEVDGELFFGEGSRLTVL.

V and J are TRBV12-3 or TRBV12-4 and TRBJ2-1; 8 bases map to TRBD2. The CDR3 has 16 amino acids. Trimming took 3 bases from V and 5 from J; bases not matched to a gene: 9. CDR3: CASSFLGSGINNEQFF. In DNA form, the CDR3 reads TGTGCCAGCAGTTTTTTAGGTAGCGGGATTAACAATGAGCAGTTCTTC.

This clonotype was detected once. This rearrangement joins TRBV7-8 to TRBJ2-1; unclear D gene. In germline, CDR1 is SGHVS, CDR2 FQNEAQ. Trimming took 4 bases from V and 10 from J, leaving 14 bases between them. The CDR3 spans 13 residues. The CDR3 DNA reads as TGTGCCAGCAGCTCGGCGGCGCGGCGGGAGCAGTTCTTC. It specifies CASSSAARREQFF.

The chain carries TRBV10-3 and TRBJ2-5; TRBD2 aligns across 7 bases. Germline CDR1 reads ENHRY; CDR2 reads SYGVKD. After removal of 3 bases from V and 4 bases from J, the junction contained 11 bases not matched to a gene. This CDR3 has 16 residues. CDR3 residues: CAISDWEGSKGETQYF. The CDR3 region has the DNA TGTGCCATCAGTGATTGGGAGGGGTCCAAAGGAGAGACCCAGTACTTC.

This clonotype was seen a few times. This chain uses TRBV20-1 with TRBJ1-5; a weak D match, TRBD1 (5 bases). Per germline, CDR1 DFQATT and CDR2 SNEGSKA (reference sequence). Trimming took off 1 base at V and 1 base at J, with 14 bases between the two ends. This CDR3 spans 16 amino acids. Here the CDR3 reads CSARAARAGSNQPQHF. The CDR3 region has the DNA TGCAGTGCTAGAGCCGCCAGGGCGGGAAGCAATCAGCCCCAGCATTTT.